One and the same sample provided the 5 T cell receptor beta chains below, sequenced in a study of T cell repertoires in cytomegalovirus infection. One entry per CDR3 protein, called by TCRdb with MiXCR from the reads. The profile covers some 900,000 distinct CDR3 sequences, with less than 35% appearing a single time and around 11% taken by the ten largest. No cognate antigen is known for these TCRs. Source: cultured CD8+ T cells from PBMCs, taken from culture after CMV antigen stimulation. The origin of the receptors is a human donor in good health (CMV status not recorded). Some clones in this sample may be carry-over from other donors' samples.

CDR3 region: CASRPTRSTGETQYF. In nucleotides, the CDR3 is TGTGCCAGCAGGCCGACCAGGTCCACGGGGGAGACCCAGTACTTC. This rearrangement joins TRBV7-9 to TRBJ2-5, with D perhaps matching TRBD2 (5 bases). The CDR3 totals 15 residues. The germline V and J ends were trimmed by 6 bases and 5 bases, with 19 bases remaining between them. The germline gives CDR1 SEHNR, CDR2 FQNEAQ (reference sequence).

The V call is TRBV9, the J call TRBJ2-7, with D perhaps assigned TRBD1 or TRBD2 (5 bases each). V lost 0 bases and J 4 bases, leaving 11 bases between the germline ends. The CDR3 has 14 amino acids. The V gene's germline CDR1 is SGDLS and CDR2 YYNGEE. CDR3: CASSVGGPRYEQYF. The CDR3 DNA reads as TGTGCCAGCAGCGTAGGGGGACCGCGTTACGAGCAGTACTTC.

The CDR3: CATLRGGTQYF. The CDR3 DNA is TGTGCCACCCTAAGGGGTGGTACGCAGTATTTT. J is TRBJ2-3 and V is TRBV5-3, with a weak D call TRBD1 (5 bases). TRBV5-3 is known as an ORF, though its function is uncertain. The CDR3 loop spans 11 amino acids. V lost 9 bases to trimming and J lost 8 bases, with 13 bases between them.

This clonotype was found a few times. This chain uses TRBV6-1 with TRBJ2-2; D may be TRBD1 (6 bases). CDR1 MNHNS and CDR2 SASEGT come from the germline V gene. The V end was cut by 2 bases, the J end by 3 bases, with 10 bases between. CDR3 length equals 15 residues. The CDR3 spells CASSETGSYTGELFF. The CDR3 DNA is TGTGCCAGCAGTGAAACAGGGAGCTACACCGGGGAGCTGTTTTTT.

This clonotype was counted between two and nine times. This rearrangement joins TRBV6-1 to TRBJ2-1, with D maybe TRBD2 (6 bases). This CDR3 comprises 16 residues. Trimming left V 6 bases short and J 0 bases short, with 15 bases between. Looked up from germline, CDR1 is MNHNS and CDR2 is SASEGT. CDR3 protein: CASRVVAASSYNEQFF. For the CDR3, the DNA is TGTGCCAGCAGAGTCGTAGCGGCGAGCTCCTACAATGAGCAGTTCTTC.